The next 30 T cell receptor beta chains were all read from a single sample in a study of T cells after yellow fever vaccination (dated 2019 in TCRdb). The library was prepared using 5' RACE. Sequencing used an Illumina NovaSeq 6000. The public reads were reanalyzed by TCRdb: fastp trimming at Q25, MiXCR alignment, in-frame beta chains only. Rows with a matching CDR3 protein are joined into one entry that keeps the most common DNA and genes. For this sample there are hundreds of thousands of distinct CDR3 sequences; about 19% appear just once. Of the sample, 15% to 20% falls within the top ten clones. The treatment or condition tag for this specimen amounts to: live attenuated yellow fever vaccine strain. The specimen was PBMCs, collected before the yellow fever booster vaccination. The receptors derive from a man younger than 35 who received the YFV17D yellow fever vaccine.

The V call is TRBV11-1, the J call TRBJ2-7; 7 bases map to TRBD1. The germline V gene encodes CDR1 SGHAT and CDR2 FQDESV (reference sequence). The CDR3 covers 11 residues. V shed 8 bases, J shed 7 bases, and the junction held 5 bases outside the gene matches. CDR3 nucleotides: TGTGCCAGCGCGACAGGGCAAGAGCAGTACGTC. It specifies CASATGQEQYV.

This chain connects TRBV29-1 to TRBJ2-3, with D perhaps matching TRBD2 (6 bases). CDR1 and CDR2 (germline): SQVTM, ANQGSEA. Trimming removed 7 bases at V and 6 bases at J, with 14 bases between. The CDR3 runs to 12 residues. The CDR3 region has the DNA TGCAGCGCCCGGACCCGGGGGGATACGCAGTATTTT. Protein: CSARTRGDTQYF.

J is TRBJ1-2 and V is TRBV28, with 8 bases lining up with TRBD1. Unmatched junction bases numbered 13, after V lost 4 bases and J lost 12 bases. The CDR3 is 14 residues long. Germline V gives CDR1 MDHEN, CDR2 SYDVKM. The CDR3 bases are TGTGCCAGCAGTTCCCCAACGGACAGGGATTACGACACCTTC. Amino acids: CASSSPTDRDYDTF.

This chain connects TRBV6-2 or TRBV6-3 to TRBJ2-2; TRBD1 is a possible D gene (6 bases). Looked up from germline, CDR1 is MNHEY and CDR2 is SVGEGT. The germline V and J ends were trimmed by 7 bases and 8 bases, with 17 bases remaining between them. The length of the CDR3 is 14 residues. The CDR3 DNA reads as TGTGCCAGCAATCTACAGGGTTCAGGTGGGGAGCTGTTTTTT. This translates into CASNLQGSGGELFF.

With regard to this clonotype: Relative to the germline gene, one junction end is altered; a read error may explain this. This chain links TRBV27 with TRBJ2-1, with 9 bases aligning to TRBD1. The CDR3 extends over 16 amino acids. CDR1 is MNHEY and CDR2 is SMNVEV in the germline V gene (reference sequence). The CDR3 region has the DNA TGTGCCAGCAGTTTCCGACAGGGGGTCTCCTACAACGAGCAGTTCTTC. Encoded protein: CASSFRQGVSYNEQFF.

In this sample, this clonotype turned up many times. This CDR3 reads CASRAGGGTEAFF. The CDR3 bases are TGTGCCAGCCGAGCTGGGGGTGGGACTGAAGCTTTCTTT. V is TRBV6-5 and J is TRBJ1-1, with D tentatively TRBD1 (5 bases). Trimming shortened V by 8 bases and J by 5 bases, and 15 bases separated the two germline ends. Per the germline V gene, CDR1 is MNHEY and CDR2 is SVGAGI. The CDR3 has 13 amino acids.

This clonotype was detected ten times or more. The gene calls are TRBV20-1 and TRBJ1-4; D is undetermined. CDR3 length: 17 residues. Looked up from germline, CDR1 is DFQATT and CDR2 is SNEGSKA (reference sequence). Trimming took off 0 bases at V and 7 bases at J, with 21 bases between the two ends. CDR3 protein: CSARDWAGMGMIEKLFF. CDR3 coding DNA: TGCAGTGCTAGAGATTGGGCGGGAATGGGCATGATTGAAAAACTGTTTTTT.

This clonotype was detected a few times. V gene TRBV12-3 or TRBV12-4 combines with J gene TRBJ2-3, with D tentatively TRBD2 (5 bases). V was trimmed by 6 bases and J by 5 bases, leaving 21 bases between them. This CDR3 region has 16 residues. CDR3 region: CASSPRQRTPGDTQYF. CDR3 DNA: TGTGCCAGCAGCCCCCGTCAGCGGACCCCGGGAGATACGCAGTATTTT.

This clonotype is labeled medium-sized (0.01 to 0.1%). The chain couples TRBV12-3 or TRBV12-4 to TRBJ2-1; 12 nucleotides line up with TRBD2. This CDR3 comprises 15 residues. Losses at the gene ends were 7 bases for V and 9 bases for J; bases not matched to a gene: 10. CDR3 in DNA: TGTGCCAGCACCCGGGCTAGCGGGGGGGCCGGTGAGCAGTTCTTC. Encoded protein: CASTRASGGAGEQFF.

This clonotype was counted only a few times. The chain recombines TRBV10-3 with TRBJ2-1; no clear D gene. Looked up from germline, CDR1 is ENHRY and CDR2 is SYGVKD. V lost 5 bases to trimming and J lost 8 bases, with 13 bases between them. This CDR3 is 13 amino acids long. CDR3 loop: CAISPMGSHEQFF. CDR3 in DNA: TGTGCCATCAGTCCTATGGGGTCCCATGAGCAGTTCTTC.

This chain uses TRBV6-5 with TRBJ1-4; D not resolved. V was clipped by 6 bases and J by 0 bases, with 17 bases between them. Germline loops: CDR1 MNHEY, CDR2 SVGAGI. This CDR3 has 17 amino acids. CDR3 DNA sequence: TGTGCCAGCAGCCGTACTCGGAGTTTTGCAACTAATGAAAAACTGTTTTTT. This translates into CASSRTRSFATNEKLFF.

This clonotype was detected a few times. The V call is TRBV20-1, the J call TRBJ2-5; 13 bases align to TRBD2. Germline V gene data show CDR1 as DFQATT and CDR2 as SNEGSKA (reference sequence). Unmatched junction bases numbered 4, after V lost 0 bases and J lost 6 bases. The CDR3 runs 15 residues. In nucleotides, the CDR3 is TGCAGTGCTAGAGATTGGACTAGCGGGGGAAAGACCCAGTACTTC. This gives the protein CSARDWTSGGKTQYF.

CDR3 sequence (DNA): TGTGCCAGCAGCCAAGATTCGCGGGGGGGCCTCGAGCAGTACTTC. Its translation is CASSQDSRGGLEQYF. The chain joins TRBV4-2 to TRBJ2-7, with 9 bases aligning to TRBD2. Germline V lookup: CDR1 LGHNA, CDR2 YNFKEQ. This CDR3 is built from 15 residues. V lost 0 bases, J lost 6 bases, and 6 bases stayed unmatched.

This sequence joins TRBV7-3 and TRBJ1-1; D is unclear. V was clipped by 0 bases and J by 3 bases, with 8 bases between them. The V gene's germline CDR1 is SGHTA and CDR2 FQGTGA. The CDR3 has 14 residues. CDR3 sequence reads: CASSLTKTHTEAFF. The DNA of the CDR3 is TGTGCCAGCAGCTTAACTAAGACCCACACTGAAGCTTTCTTT.

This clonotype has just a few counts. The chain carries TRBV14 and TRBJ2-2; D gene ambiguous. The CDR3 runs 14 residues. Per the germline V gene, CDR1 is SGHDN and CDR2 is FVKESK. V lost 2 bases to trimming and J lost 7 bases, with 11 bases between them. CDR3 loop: CASSQSVAYGELFF. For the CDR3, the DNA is TGTGCCAGCAGCCAATCTGTCGCCTACGGGGAGCTGTTTTTT.

The CDR3 sequence: CASSTLTRAGNTIYF. Written as DNA, the CDR3 is TGTGCCAGCAGCACTCTGACCAGAGCTGGAAACACCATATATTTT. This sequence joins TRBV5-5 and TRBJ1-3; D gene unclear. The CDR3 is 15 amino acids. CDR1 SGHKS and CDR2 YYEKEE come from the germline V gene (reference sequence). V was pared by 4 bases and J by 2 bases, with 13 bases between.

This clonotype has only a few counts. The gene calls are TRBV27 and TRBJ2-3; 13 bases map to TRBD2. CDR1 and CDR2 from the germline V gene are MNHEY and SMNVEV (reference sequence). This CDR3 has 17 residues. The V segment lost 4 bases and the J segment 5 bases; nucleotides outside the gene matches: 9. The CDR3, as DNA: TGTGCCAGCAGTTCCCGGACTAGCGGGGGTGATAGAGATACGCAGTATTTT. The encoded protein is CASSSRTSGGDRDTQYF.

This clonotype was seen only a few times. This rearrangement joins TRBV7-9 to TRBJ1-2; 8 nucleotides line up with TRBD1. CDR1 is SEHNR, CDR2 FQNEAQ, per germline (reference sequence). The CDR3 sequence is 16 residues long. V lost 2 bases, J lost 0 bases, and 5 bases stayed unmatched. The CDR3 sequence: CASSLTGDRTNYGYTF. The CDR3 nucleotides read TGTGCCAGCAGCTTAACGGGGGACAGGACTAACTATGGCTACACCTTC.

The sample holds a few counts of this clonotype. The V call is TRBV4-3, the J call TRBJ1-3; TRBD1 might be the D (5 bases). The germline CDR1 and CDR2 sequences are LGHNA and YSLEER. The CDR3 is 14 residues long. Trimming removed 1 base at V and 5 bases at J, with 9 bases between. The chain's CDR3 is CASSQVGARNTIYF. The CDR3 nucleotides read TGCGCCAGCAGCCAAGTAGGGGCGCGAAACACCATATATTTT.

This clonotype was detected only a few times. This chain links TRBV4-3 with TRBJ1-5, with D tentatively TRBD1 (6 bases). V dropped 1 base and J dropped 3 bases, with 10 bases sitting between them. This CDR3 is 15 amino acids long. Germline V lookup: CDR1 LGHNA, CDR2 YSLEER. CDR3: CASSQGRGTNQPQHF. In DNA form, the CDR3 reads TGCGCCAGCAGCCAAGGCAGGGGCACCAATCAGCCCCAGCATTTT.

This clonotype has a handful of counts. The CDR3 loop reads CASSAGVERHYEQYF. CDR3 nucleotides: TGTGCCAGCAGCGCAGGGGTGGAGCGGCACTACGAGCAGTACTTC. The chain has TRBV9 and TRBJ2-7; D may be TRBD1 (6 bases). Germline loops: CDR1 SGDLS, CDR2 YYNGEE. The CDR3 consists of 15 residues. The germline V and J ends were trimmed by 3 bases and 3 bases, with 16 bases remaining between them.

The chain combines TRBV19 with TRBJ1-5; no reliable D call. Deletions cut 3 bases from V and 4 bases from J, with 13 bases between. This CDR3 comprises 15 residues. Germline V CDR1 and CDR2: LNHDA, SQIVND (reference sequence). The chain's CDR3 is CASSIQIPGNQPQHF. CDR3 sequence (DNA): TGTGCCAGTAGTATTCAGATCCCTGGGAATCAGCCCCAGCATTTT.

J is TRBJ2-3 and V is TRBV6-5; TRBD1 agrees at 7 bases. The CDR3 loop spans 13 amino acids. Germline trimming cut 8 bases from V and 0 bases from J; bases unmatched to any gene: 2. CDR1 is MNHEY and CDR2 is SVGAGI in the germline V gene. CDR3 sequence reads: CASGTASTDTQYF. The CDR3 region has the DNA TGTGCCAGCGGGACAGCTAGCACAGATACGCAGTATTTT.

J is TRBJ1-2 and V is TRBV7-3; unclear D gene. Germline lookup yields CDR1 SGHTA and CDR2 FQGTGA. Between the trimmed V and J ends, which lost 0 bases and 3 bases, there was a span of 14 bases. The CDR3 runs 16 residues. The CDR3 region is CASSLTGGRQDYGYTF. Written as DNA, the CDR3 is TGTGCCAGCAGCTTAACGGGTGGCAGGCAGGACTATGGCTACACCTTC.

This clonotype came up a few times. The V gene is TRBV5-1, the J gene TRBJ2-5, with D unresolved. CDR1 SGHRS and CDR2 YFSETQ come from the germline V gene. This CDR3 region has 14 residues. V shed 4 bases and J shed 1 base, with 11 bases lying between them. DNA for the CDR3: TGCGCCAGCAGCCAAATAGATTCCCAAGAGACCCAGTACTTC. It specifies CASSQIDSQETQYF.

Written as DNA, the CDR3 is TGTGCCAGCAGCTTAGGGGGGACGGAGTATAATTCACCCCTCCACTTT. Protein sequence: CASSLGGTEYNSPLHF. The V gene is TRBV7-3, the J gene TRBJ1-6; D is possibly TRBD1 (5 bases). Germline V gene lookup returns CDR1 SGHTA and CDR2 FQGTGA. The CDR3 loop spans 16 amino acids. Trimming shortened V by 2 bases and J by 4 bases, and 12 bases separated the two germline ends.

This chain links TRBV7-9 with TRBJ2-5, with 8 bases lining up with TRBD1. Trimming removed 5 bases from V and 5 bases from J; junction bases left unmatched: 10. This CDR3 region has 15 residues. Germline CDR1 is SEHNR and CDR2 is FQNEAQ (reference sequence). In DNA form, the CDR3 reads TGTGCCAGCAGCCCCGGCAGGGGGCAATCGGAGACCCAGTACTTC. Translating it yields CASSPGRGQSETQYF.

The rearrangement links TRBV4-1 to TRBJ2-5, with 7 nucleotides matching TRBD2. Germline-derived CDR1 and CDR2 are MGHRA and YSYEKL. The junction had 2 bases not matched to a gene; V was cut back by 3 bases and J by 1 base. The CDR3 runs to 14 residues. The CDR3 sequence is CASSHGTTQETQYF. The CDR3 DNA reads TGCGCCAGCAGCCACGGGACTACCCAAGAGACCCAGTACTTC.

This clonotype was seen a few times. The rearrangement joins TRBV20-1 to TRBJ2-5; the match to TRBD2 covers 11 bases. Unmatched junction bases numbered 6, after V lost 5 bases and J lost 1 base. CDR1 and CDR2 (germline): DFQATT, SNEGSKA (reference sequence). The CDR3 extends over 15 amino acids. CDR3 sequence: CSAGIAGGVQETQYF. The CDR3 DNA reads TGCAGTGCTGGGATAGCGGGGGGGGTCCAAGAGACCCAGTACTTC.

Here the CDR3 DNA reads TGTGCCAGCAGATCCGGGACAGGGAACACCGGGGAGCTGTTTTTT. It is translated as CASRSGTGNTGELFF. The chain carries TRBV7-2 and TRBJ2-2, with 8 bases matching TRBD1. Germline-derived CDR1 and CDR2 are SGHTA and FQGNSA. This CDR3 is built from 15 residues. Germline trimming cut 6 bases from V and 1 base from J; bases unmatched to any gene: 4.